The entry below gives a single TCR beta chain sequence along with its context. Assay: immunoSEQ multiplex PCR; the TCRdb copy retains only in-frame clones and omits some. The top ten clones hold 9.5% to 12% of a sample with 180,000 or so clones, 80% to 90% of them seen once. These data are taken from a study of blood T cell repertoires in COVID-19. CDR1 and CDR2 from the germline V gene are SGHNT and YENEEA. Trimming took 3 bases from V and 4 from J, leaving 14 bases between them. This CDR3 has 15 residues. Sequencing was carried out using peripheral blood. This clonotype originated in a human donor with active or convalescent COVID-19. The donor label of this sample is uncertain. The chain combines TRBV11-3 with TRBJ2-3, with D hard to call. DNA of the CDR3: TGTGCCAGCAGCTTCCGGGTCCTCACGGCAGATACGCAGTATTTT. It encodes CASSFRVLTADTQYF.